This T cell receptor (beta chain) comes out of a study of control samples from healthy donors and cancer patients (dated by TCRdb to 2020 to 2021). Concerning this clone: Its antigen is currently not known. Base qualities are not provided; no much larger clone lies one nucleotide away.

The library was prepared using the immunoSEQ multiplex PCR assay. TCRdb mirrors the immuneACCESS table, restricted to in-frame sequences. Some clones are absent from its copies; in checked studies, under half trace to an unresolved V gene, and the reason for the others is unknown. The sample table shows 100,000 to 150,000 clones, and around 92% are seen once. The top ten hold 0.58% of the sample. The sequence derives from a man at least 80 years old with head and neck cancer. The sequencing input was PBMCs.

The base sequence is TGTGCCAGCAGCCGGGACACAAGCACAGATACGCAGTATTTT. Translated, this is CASSRDTSTDTQYF. The rearranged chain carries TRBV6-4 and TRBJ2-3; TRBD1 could be the D gene, as 6 bases match. CDR1 MRHNA and CDR2 SNTAGT are derived from the germline V gene. Counted from cysteine to phenylalanine, this CDR3 has 14 amino acids. Only the CDR3 part of the read is kept: 42 bases, read in frame from the first base. A distance of 10 bases separates the germline ends of V and J, which lose 6 bases and 0 bases respectively.